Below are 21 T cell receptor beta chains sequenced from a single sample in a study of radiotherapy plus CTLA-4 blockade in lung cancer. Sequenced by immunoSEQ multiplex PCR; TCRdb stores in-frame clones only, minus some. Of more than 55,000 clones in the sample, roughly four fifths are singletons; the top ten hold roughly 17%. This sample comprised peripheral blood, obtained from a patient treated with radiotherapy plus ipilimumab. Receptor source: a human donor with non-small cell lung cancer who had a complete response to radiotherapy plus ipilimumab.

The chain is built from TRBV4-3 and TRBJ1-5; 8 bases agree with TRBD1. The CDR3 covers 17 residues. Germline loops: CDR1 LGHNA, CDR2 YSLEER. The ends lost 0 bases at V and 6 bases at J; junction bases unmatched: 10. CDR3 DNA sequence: TGCGCCAGCAGCCAAGATCGGGGACAGGCGACTAGTCAGCCCCAGCATTTT. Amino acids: CASSQDRGQATSQPQHF.

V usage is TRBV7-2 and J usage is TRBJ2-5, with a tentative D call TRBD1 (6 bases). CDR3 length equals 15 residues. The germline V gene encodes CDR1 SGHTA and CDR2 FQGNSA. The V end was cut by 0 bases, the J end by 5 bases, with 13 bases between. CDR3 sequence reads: CASSLALGAVETQYF. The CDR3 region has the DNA TGTGCCAGCAGCTTAGCTTTGGGGGCAGTGGAGACCCAGTACTTC.

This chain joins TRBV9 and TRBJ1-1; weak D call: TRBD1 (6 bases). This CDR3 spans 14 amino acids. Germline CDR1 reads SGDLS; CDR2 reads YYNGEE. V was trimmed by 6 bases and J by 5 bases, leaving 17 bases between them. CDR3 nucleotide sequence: TGTGCCAGCACGGGGGGGGGCTGGGAGACTGAAGCTTTCTTT. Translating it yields CASTGGGWETEAFF.

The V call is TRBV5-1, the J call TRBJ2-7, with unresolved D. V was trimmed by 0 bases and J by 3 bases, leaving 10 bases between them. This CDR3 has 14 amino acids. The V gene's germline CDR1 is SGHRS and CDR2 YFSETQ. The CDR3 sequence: CASSLAGTVYEQYF. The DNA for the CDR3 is TGCGCCAGCAGCTTGGCCGGTACAGTCTACGAGCAGTACTTC.

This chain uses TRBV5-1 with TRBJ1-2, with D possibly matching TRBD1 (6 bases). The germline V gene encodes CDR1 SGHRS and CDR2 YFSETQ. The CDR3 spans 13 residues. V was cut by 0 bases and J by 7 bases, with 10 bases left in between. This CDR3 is CASSLEQGFGYTF. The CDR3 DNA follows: TGCGCCAGCAGCTTGGAACAGGGATTTGGCTACACCTTC.

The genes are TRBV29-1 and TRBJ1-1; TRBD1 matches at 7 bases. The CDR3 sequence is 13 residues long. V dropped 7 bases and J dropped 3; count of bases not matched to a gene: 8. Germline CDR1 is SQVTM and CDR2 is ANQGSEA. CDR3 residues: CSALTGTDTEAFF. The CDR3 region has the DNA TGCAGCGCACTGACAGGGACTGACACTGAAGCTTTCTTT.

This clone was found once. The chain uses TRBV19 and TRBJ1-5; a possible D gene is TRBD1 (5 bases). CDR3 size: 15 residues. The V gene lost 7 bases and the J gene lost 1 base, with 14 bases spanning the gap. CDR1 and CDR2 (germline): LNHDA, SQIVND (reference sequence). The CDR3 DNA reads TGTGCCAGTACAGGAAGGGACTGGAGCAATCAGCCCCAGCATTTT. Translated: CASTGRDWSNQPQHF.

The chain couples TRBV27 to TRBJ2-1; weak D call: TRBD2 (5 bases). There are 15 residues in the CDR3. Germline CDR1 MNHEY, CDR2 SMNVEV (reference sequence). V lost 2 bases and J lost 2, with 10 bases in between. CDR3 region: CASSLGETAYNEQFF. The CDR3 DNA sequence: TGTGCCAGCAGTTTAGGGGAGACCGCCTACAATGAGCAGTTCTTC.

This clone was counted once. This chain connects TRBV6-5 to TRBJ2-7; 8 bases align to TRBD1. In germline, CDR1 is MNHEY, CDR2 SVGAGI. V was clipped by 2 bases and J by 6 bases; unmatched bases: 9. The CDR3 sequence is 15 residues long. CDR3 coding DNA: TGTGCCAGCAGTTACAGCACAGGGGGAGGATTCGAGCAGTACTTC. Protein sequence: CASSYSTGGGFEQYF.

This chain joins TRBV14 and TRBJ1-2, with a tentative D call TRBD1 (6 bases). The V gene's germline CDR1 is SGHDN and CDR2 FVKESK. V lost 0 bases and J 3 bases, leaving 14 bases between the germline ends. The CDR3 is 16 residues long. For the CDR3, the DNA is TGTGCCAGCAGCCAAGATCGGATAGGGGGATACTATGGCTACACCTTC. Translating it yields CASSQDRIGGYYGYTF.

CDR3 DNA: TGTGCCTGGAGTGAACTAGCGGGGGGTAACGAGCAGTACTTC. Protein sequence: CAWSELAGGNEQYF. The J gene is TRBJ2-7, the V gene TRBV30; TRBD2 matches 12 bases. The CDR3 is made up of 14 amino acids. Germline V gene sequence: CDR1 GTSNPN, CDR2 SVGIG (reference sequence). V lost 1 base, J lost 5 bases, and 3 bases stayed unmatched.

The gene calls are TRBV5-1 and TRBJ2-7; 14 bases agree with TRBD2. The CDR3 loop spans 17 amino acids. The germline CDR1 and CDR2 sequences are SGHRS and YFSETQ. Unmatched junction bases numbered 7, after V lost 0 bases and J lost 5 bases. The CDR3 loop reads CASSLGPGTSGSHEQYV. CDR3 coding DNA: TGCGCCAGCAGCTTGGGTCCGGGGACTAGCGGGAGCCACGAGCAGTACGTC.

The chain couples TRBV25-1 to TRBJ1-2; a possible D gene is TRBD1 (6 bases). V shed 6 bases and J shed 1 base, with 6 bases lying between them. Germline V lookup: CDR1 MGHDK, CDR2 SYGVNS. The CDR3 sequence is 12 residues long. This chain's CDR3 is CASRDSNYGYTF. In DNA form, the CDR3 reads TGTGCCAGCAGGGACAGTAACTATGGCTACACCTTC.

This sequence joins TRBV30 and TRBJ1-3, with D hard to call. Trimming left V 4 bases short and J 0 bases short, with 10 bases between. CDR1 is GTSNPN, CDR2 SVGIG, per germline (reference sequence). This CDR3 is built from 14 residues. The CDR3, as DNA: TGTGCCTGGAAGTCGGGTTACTCTGGAAACACCATATATTTT. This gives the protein CAWKSGYSGNTIYF. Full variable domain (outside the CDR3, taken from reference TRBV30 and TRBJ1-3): SQTIHQWPATLVQPVGSPLSLECTVEGTSNPNLYWYRQAAGRGLQLLFYSVGIGQISSEVPQNLSASRPQDRQFILSSKKLLLSDSGFYLCAWKSGYSGNTIYFGEGSWLTVV.

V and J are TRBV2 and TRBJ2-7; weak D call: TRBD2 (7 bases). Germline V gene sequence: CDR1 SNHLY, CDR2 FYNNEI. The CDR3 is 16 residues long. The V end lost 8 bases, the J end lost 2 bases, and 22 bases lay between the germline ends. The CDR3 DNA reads TGTGCCAGCCGTAGGGAGGGGGGGCACTTCGCCTACGAGCAGTACGTC. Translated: CASRREGGHFAYEQYV.

CDR3 sequence: CASSLATGFYSNQPQHF. CDR3 nucleotide sequence: TGTGCCAGCAGCTTAGCTACAGGGTTTTATAGCAATCAGCCCCAGCATTTT. The chain is built from TRBV7-9 and TRBJ1-5; TRBD1 is a possible D gene (6 bases). Germline V gives CDR1 SEHNR, CDR2 FQNEAQ (reference sequence). Trimming pared 0 bases from V and 0 bases from J, leaving 12 bases between. The length of the CDR3 is 17 residues. The complete variable domain, with remaining parts taken from reference TRBV7-9 and TRBJ1-5, reads DTGVSQNPRHKITKRGQNVTFRCDPISEHNRLYWYRQTLGQGPEFLTYFQNEAQLEKSRLLSDRFSAERPKGSFSTLEIQRTEQGDSAMYLCASSLATGFYSNQPQHFGDGTRLSIL.

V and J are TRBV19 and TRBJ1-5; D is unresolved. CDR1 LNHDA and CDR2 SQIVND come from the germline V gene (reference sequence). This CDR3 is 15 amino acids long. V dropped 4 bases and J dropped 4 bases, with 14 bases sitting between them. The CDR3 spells CASSTVLSLNQPQHF. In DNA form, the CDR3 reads TGTGCCAGTAGTACGGTTCTATCTCTTAATCAGCCCCAGCATTTT.

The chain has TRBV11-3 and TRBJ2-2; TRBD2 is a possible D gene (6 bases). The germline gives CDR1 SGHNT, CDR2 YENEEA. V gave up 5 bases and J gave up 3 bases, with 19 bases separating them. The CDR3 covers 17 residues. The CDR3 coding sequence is TGTGCCAGCAGCACCGACACGGGGACTCCTTACACCGGGGAGCTGTTTTTT. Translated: CASSTDTGTPYTGELFF. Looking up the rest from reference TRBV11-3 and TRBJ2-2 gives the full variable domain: EAGVVQSPRYKIIEKKQPVAFWCNPISGHNTLYWYLQNLGQGPELLIRYENEEAVDDSQLPKDRFSAERLKGVDSTLKIQPAELGDSAVYLCASSTDTGTPYTGELFFGEGSRLTVL.

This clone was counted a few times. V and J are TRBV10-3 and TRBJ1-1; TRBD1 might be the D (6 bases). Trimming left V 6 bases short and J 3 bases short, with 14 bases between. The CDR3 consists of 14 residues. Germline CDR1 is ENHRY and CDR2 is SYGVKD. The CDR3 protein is CAIRSRGEYTEAFF. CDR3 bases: TGTGCCATCAGGTCCAGGGGTGAGTACACTGAAGCTTTCTTT.

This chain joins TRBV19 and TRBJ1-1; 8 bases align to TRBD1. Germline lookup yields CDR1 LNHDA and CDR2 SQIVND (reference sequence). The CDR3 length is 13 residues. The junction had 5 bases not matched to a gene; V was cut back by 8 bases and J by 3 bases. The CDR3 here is CASARGRDTEAFF. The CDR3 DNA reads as TGTGCCAGTGCCAGGGGGCGAGACACTGAAGCTTTCTTT.

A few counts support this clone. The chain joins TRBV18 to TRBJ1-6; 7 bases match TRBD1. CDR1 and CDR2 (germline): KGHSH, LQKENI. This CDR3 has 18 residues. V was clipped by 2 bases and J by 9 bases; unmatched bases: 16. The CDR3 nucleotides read TGTGCCAGCTCACCAGGGGCCCGGGACAGAGGTAGGGGTTCACCCCTCCACTTT. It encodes CASSPGARDRGRGSPLHF.